Presented here are 8 T cell receptor beta chains from one specimen sequenced in a study of CD8 T cells in ankylosing spondylitis. Via MiXCR, TCRdb re-called the 5' RACE reads, giving one row per CDR3 protein. The table records some 130,000 distinct CDR3 sequences, about 7% of them present only once. Sequenced: blood, either unsorted or a sorted T cell fraction (not recorded which). The source of these receptors is a female donor with ankylosing spondylitis or in good health (not recorded which).

In its sample, this clonotype was seen many times. The rearrangement links TRBV14 to TRBJ1-5; D remains ambiguous. CDR3 size: 13 residues. Germline values: CDR1 SGHDN, CDR2 FVKESK. Trimming took 8 bases from V and 4 from J, leaving 12 bases between them. The CDR3 spells CASSRSGNQPQHF. CDR3 in DNA: TGTGCCAGCTCCCGTTCGGGGAATCAGCCCCAGCATTTT.

This clonotype occurred many times. This chain connects TRBV5-1 to TRBJ1-3; D uncertain. The CDR3 is 16 residues long. In germline, CDR1 is SGHRS, CDR2 YFSETQ. V was pared by 0 bases and J by 4 bases, with 14 bases between. This CDR3 reads CASSLDVPLGGNTIYF. As DNA, the CDR3 is TGCGCCAGCAGCTTGGACGTACCGCTGGGAGGAAACACCATATATTTT.

In its sample, this clonotype was seen many times. The gene calls are TRBV3-1 and TRBJ1-5; D unresolved. Germline CDR1 is LGHDT and CDR2 is YNNKEL (reference sequence). This CDR3 is 15 amino acids long. Trimming took off 1 base at V and 2 bases at J, with 9 bases between the two ends. CDR3 nucleotides: TGTGCCAGCAGCCAAGGGGCAGGCGGCAATCAGCCCCAGCATTTT. As protein: CASSQGAGGNQPQHF.

Ten or more counts support this clonotype. V is TRBV27 and J is TRBJ1-6, with TRBD1 identical over 9 bases. Germline trimming cut 4 bases from V and 0 bases from J; bases unmatched to any gene: 10. Germline-derived CDR1 and CDR2 are MNHEY and SMNVEV (reference sequence). The CDR3 totals 19 residues. The CDR3 region is CASSSRRQGVSSYNSPLHF. CDR3 DNA sequence: TGTGCCAGCAGTTCCCGTCGACAGGGGGTGAGCTCCTATAATTCACCCCTCCACTTT.

This clonotype occurred many times. The chain is built from TRBV7-9 and TRBJ2-2; D is unclear. Germline lookup yields CDR1 SEHNR and CDR2 FQNEAQ (reference sequence). V dropped 5 bases and J dropped 0 bases, with 4 bases sitting between them. This CDR3 is 13 amino acids long. CDR3 nucleotide sequence: TGTGCCAGCAGCGATTCGAACACCGGGGAGCTGTTTTTT. Residues: CASSDSNTGELFF.

This clonotype occurred many times. The chain carries TRBV4-1 and TRBJ1-6; D might be TRBD1 (6 bases). CDR1 and CDR2 (germline): MGHRA, YSYEKL. The V and J ends lost 1 base and 9 bases respectively, with 16 bases between them. This CDR3 spans 16 amino acids. The CDR3 loop is CASSQVPGAVGSPLHF. Here the CDR3 DNA reads TGCGCCAGCAGCCAAGTGCCGGGGGCTGTAGGTTCACCCCTCCACTTT.

This clonotype was counted many times. V is TRBV5-1 and J is TRBJ1-2; no firm D call. CDR3 length: 14 residues. Per the germline V gene, CDR1 is SGHRS and CDR2 is YFSETQ. The V gene lost 4 bases and the J gene lost 6 bases, with 16 bases spanning the gap. CDR3 loop: CASSPRTDLNGYTF. CDR3 bases: TGCGCCAGCAGCCCGAGGACCGACCTGAATGGCTACACCTTC.

There are many counts of this clonotype. The chain joins TRBV4-1 to TRBJ2-2, with TRBD2 as a possible D gene (5 bases). The V end was cut by 0 bases, the J end by 4 bases, with 9 bases between. The CDR3 runs to 15 residues. The V gene's germline CDR1 is MGHRA and CDR2 YSYEKL. The DNA for the CDR3 is TGCGCCAGCAGCCAAGAGCCCGGGATCACCGGGGAGCTGTTTTTT. Its protein product is CASSQEPGITGELFF.